This T cell receptor beta chain was obtained from a study of blood T cell repertoires in COVID-19 (TCRdb year 2020). At the level of the whole study: Samples from collaborators originated in the United States, Italy and Spain and spanned both the acute and convalescent phases of COVID-19. The material from the prospective study consisted of cDNA or gDNA derived from T cells, B-cell-depleted T cells, or PBMCs. The dataset comprised deeply sampled blood TCRbeta repertoires from subjects exposed to, actively infected with, or recovered from COVID-19. The repertoires were made available in a free public database intended to serve as a resource for research on the immune response to SARS-CoV-2. The samples were drawn from two sources: the first 160 participants of the ongoing ImmuneRACE study, and 1,254 subjects contributed by 6 global collaborators. Nearly every sample came with metadata listing a de-identified subject ID, COVID-19 status, age in years and sex. Where HLA class I and class II types were available, the types were taken from metadata supplied by the sample provider, not from assay-based typing. On the study overall, not on this receptor specifically: Clinical and demographic metadata were provided uncurated, with the amount varying by source and participant.

Spanning cysteine to phenylalanine, the CDR3 consists of 15 amino acids. Here the CDR3 DNA is all that survives: 45 bases in frame from base 1. Trimming removed 5 bases from V and 2 bases from J; the gene matches leave 5 bases unexplained. Via the germline V gene, CDR1 is MNHEY and CDR2 SVGAGI. Concerning this clone itself: No antigen is known for it. No clone much larger than this one lies a single base away; base qualities are absent.

The immunoSEQ Assay, a bias-controlled multiplex PCR, was used to amplify TCRbeta CDR3 regions from genomic DNA. In the original analysis: The number of nucleated cells in each sample was estimated from the amplification of reference gene primers within the assay. To quantify the absolute abundance of each unique TCRbeta CDR3 rearrangement, sequence reads were collapsed and filtered. For each sample, productive Simpson clonality was calculated by taking the square root of Simpson's diversity index across productive rearrangements. The immuneACCESS repertoire file appears here via TCRdb, limited to in-frame rearrangements. These files lack a portion of the clones; in checked studies, under half of the deficit traces to unresolved V genes, and the cause of the others is not known. D and trimming were read from the DNA, whereas the V and J calls and clone size are those reported in that table. The sample includes roughly 130,000 clones, with roughly 80% observed a single time. The top ten constitute about a sixth of the sample.

Each collaborating institution followed its own protocols to collect whole blood in K2EDTA tubes. For TCRbeta analysis, collaborator samples were shipped as frozen whole blood, as isolated PBMCs, or as DNA extracted from either sample type. The chain was built from TRBV6-5 and TRBJ1-5, and 8 junction bases match TRBD1. Sequenced: peripheral blood. The receptor was isolated from a woman between 50 and 59 years old with acute or convalescent COVID-19. The CDR3 sequence is CASSPQGEGNQPQHF. The DNA sequence follows: TGTGCCAGCAGTCCACAGGGGGAGGGCAATCAGCCCCAGCATTTT.